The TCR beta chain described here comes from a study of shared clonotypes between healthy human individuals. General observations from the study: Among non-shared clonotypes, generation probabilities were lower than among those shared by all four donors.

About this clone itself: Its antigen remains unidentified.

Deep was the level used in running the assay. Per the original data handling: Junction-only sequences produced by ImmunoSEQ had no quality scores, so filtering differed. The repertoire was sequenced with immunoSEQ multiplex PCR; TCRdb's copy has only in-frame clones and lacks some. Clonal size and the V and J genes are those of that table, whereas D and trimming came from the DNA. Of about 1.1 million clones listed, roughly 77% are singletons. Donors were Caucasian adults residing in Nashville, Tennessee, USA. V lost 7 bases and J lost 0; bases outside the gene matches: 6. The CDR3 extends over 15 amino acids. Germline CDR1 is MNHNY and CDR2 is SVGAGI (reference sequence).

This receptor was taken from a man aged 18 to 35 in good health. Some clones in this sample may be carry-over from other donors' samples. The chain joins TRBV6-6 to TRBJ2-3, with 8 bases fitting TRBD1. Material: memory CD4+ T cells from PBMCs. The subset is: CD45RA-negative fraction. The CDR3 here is CASMADRASTDTQYF. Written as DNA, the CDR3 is TGTGCCAGCATGGCGGACAGGGCTAGCACAGATACGCAGTATTTT.